Here is one T cell receptor beta chain with its context. There is no known antigen for this receptor. This sample was sequenced with an Illumina HiSeq 2000. 5'RACE template switching, by which a universal primer site and unique molecular identifiers were added, was used to make TCR beta cDNA libraries. Priming for cDNA synthesis came from the TCR beta constant segment, and two successive PCR amplification steps followed. The study's processing was this. MIGEC was used to demultiplex reads and group the reads by UMI, and MiTCR was used to assemble and quantify clonotypes. To exclude erroneous sequences, only TCR cDNA sequences supported by at least two reads were retained. Downstream repertoire analysis used the tcR package, and clonotypes were matched across fractions by CDR3 nucleotide sequence plus V segment. VDJmatch was used to annotate antigen specificity against VDJdb, with one amino acid substitution in CDR3 permitted. The reads, reprocessed by TCRdb, yield one row per CDR3 protein sequence and no DNA. These V and J calls derive from TCRdb rather than the authors' analysis. This sample's table lists approximately 22,000 distinct CDR3 sequences. The ten largest clones capture 45% to 60% of the sample.

HCMV-specific IgG was detected in serum with a commercial ELISA kit to determine HCMV serostatus. Ficoll density gradient centrifugation was used to isolate peripheral blood mononuclear cells from blood. These data belong to a study of T cells expressing NK-cell markers (TCRdb year 2020). Concerning the study at large: Three sorted T-cell subsets (CD3+CD56+NKG2C+, CD3+CD56+NKG2C- and CD3+CD56-NKG2C+) from several donors had their TCR beta-chain repertoires profiled. Randomly selected healthy volunteers, three men and five women, were used as the eight sequenced donors. Of the eight sequenced donors, seven were found to be HCMV-seropositive and one was found to be HCMV-seronegative. Libraries were sequenced as 2 x 150 bp reads on Illumina HiSeq 2000/2500, MiSeq or NextSeq.

From the cysteine up to the phenylalanine, the CDR3 has a length of 16 residues. The record lacks a DNA sequence. In the germline V gene (reference sequence), CDR1 corresponds to MNHEY and CDR2 to SMNVEV. Overall study results and their limits: It remained unclear whether the expanded NKG2C-expressing T cell clones were specific for HCMV antigens. Those dominant clonotypes were again the most abundant among CD3+CD56-NKG2C+ cells in several donors, at about 25-65%. For several donors, the dominant CD3+CD56+NKG2C+ clonotypes were among the top 10 CD8+ clonotypes and accounted for roughly 1.0-8% of CD8+ T cells.

Material for sequencing was blood T cells: a sorted CD56 or NKG2C T cell subset, CD4+ or CD8+ T cells, or bulk PBMC T cells (not recorded which). In this chain, TRBV27 is recombined with TRBJ2-7; lacking DNA, the TRBD1 call made by TCRdb goes unchecked. The clonotype originates from a man aged 18-75 years in good health. Here the CDR3 is given as CASSAPPGLIGGEQYF.